These T cell receptor beta chains were read from a single sample in a study of T cells after yellow fever vaccination. TCRdb independently ran MiXCR on the 5' RACE reads; one entry per CDR3 protein. The table shows a few hundred thousand distinct CDR3 sequences, with about 3% occurring only once. The sample here was CD4+ T cells sorted from PBMCs, taken 10 days after the yellow fever booster vaccination. These receptors were collected from a man between 18 and 35 years old who received the YFV17D yellow fever vaccine. Each CDR3 is given without its conserved first and last residue.

TRBV5-1	TRBJ1-2	ASTVTGGANYGYT
TRBV5-1	TRBJ1-1	ASSENQNTEAF
TRBV20-1	TRBJ2-3	SVGRGNTDTQY
TRBV5-4	TRBJ2-7	ASSSSSGAYEQY
TRBV7-2	TRBJ2-6	ASSFWSSSGANVLT
TRBV9	TRBJ1-5	ASILRSPSNQPQH
TRBV12-3/TRBV12-4	TRBJ1-3	ASSLGPAGNTIY
TRBV20-1	TRBJ1-1	SASRGGDTEAF
TRBV7-2	TRBJ2-5	ASSYRGGEETQY
TRBV18	TRBJ2-2	ASSNRDRSAGELF
TRBV5-5	TRBJ1-4	ASSLARRDTYEKLF
TRBV5-4	TRBJ2-1	ASSYRDYNEQF
TRBV18	TRBJ1-5	ASSPPELRQPQH
TRBV6-5	TRBJ2-7	ASSYSLTGEYEQY
TRBV11-2	TRBJ1-2	ASSLDLRGPSGRGYGYT
TRBV11-2	TRBJ1-2	ASSLALISGGGYT
TRBV20-1	TRBJ2-2	SAPSAGTGELF
TRBV5-1	TRBJ2-1	ASSLEGRGSSYNEQF
TRBV5-4	TRBJ2-3	ASSLVGGLTDTQY
TRBV20-1	TRBJ1-5	SAAGQGRSNQPQH
TRBV10-3	TRBJ2-6	AISESVLSGANVLT
TRBV3-1	TRBJ2-2	ASSQVGLAGTTGELF
TRBV3-1	TRBJ2-4	ASSQAKFGIQY
TRBV6-6	TRBJ1-3	ASIQQSGNTIY
TRBV9	TRBJ2-5	ASSVVGGQQETQY
TRBV7-3	TRBJ2-2	ASSRGTGLTGELF
TRBV20-1	TRBJ2-1	SARGTSGGADEQF
TRBV5-1	TRBJ2-3	ASSWGNSGGTDTQY
TRBV3-1	TRBJ1-2	ASSLMSRRSGYT
TRBV24-1	TRBJ1-6	ATSDSGTANSPLH
TRBV10-3	TRBJ2-1	AISGTQETRLRNVYNEQF
TRBV11-1	TRBJ2-2	ASSPRQIHSNTGELF
TRBV5-1	TRBJ2-1	ASSLSQYNEQF
TRBV27	TRBJ2-1	ASRTLRLAEQF
TRBV5-1	TRBJ1-1	ASSLERLNTEAF
TRBV25-1	TRBJ1-6	ASSDWQPLSPLH
TRBV24-1	TRBJ2-3	ATSDARLAVTDTQY
TRBV12-3/TRBV12-4	TRBJ2-6	ASSSSWGGTESSGANVLT
TRBV24-1	TRBJ2-7	ATSAPPGADYEQY
TRBV5-5	TRBJ2-5	ASSLLPGQNQETQY
TRBV7-2	TRBJ2-2	ASSFGQLNWNTGELF